Listed below are T cell receptor beta chains from one sample, sequenced in a study of Ad26.COV2.S vaccination and SARS-CoV-2 variants. Profiled with immunoSEQ multiplex PCR; TCRdb holds only in-frame clones, not every one. The data hold 380,000 or so clones, with 88% observed a single time. The starting material was peripheral blood, obtained in a trial of Ad26.COV2.S vaccine versus placebo. All receptors derive from a person aged 18 to 59 who received the Ad26.COV2.S COVID-19 vaccine or a placebo. Both conserved end residues are part of each CDR3. The D gene is left open where the match is weak. Clone size is shown for a subset of rows, as once, few, many or a class of expanded clone.

cdr3_aa: CASSEPATQYF; cdr3_nt: TGTGCCAGCAGTGAGCCCGCCACGCAGTATTTT; d_call: -; v_call: TRBV6-4; clone_size: -; j_call: TRBJ2-3
cdr3_aa: CASSIGSGGKVNTGELFF; cdr3_nt: TGTGCCAGTAGTATAGGGTCAGGGGGCAAAGTAAACACCGGGGAGCTGTTTTTT; d_call: TRBD1; v_call: TRBV19; clone_size: -; j_call: TRBJ2-2
cdr3_aa: CAWSQHGGDQPQHF; cdr3_nt: TGTGCCTGGAGCCAACACGGGGGGGATCAGCCCCAGCATTTT; d_call: -; v_call: TRBV30; clone_size: few; j_call: TRBJ1-5
cdr3_aa: CASRRQGGNEKLFF; cdr3_nt: TGTGCCAGCCGAAGACAGGGTGGTAATGAAAAACTGTTTTTT; d_call: TRBD1; v_call: TRBV6-4; clone_size: -; j_call: TRBJ1-4
cdr3_aa: CASSQEFSQGSTDTQYF; cdr3_nt: TGCGCCAGCAGCCAAGAGTTCAGCCAGGGGAGCACAGATACGCAGTATTTT; d_call: -; v_call: TRBV4-3; clone_size: -; j_call: TRBJ2-3
cdr3_aa: CASSVQRTGELFF; cdr3_nt: TGTGCCAGCAGTGTCCAAAGAACCGGGGAGCTGTTTTTT; d_call: -; v_call: TRBV6-4; clone_size: once; j_call: TRBJ2-2
cdr3_aa: CASGPGSGSGNTIYF; cdr3_nt: TGTGCCAGCGGTCCAGGGTCGGGCTCTGGAAACACCATATATTTT; d_call: -; v_call: TRBV2; clone_size: -; j_call: TRBJ1-3
cdr3_aa: CASSPQGGFTDTQYF; cdr3_nt: TGTGCCAGCTCACCACAGGGAGGGTTCACAGATACGCAGTATTTT; d_call: TRBD2; v_call: TRBV18; clone_size: -; j_call: TRBJ2-3
cdr3_aa: CASSLAGAGVEAFF; cdr3_nt: TGTGCCAGCAGCTTAGCCGGGGCAGGCGTTGAAGCTTTCTTT; d_call: -; v_call: TRBV7-9; clone_size: -; j_call: TRBJ1-1
cdr3_aa: CASSYSGPKGGNTIYF; cdr3_nt: TGTGCCAGCAGTTACTCGGGACCTAAGGGGGGAAACACCATATATTTT; d_call: -; v_call: TRBV6-6; clone_size: -; j_call: TRBJ1-3
cdr3_aa: CASSYKDFGDYEQYF; cdr3_nt: TGTGCCAGCAGTTACAAGGACTTCGGGGACTACGAGCAGTACTTC; d_call: -; v_call: TRBV6-5; clone_size: few; j_call: TRBJ2-7
cdr3_aa: CAGRSGSYNEQFF; cdr3_nt: TGTGCGGGTCGATCGGGCTCCTACAATGAGCAGTTCTTC; d_call: -; v_call: TRBV28; clone_size: -; j_call: TRBJ2-1
cdr3_aa: CASSTYGVHEQYF; cdr3_nt: TGTGCCAGCAGCACCTACGGGGTCCACGAGCAGTACTTC; d_call: -; v_call: TRBV5-5; clone_size: -; j_call: TRBJ2-7
cdr3_aa: CASSYSLGGYTF; cdr3_nt: TGTGCCAGCAGTTACTCTTTAGGGGGCTACACCTTC; d_call: -; v_call: TRBV6-5; clone_size: -; j_call: TRBJ1-2
cdr3_aa: CASSLRWRNTEAFF; cdr3_nt: TGTGCCAGCAGTTTGCGTTGGCGGAACACTGAAGCTTTCTTT; d_call: -; v_call: TRBV28; clone_size: -; j_call: TRBJ1-1
cdr3_aa: CASKRAGGTRGTGELFF; cdr3_nt: TGTGCCAGTAAACGAGCGGGAGGGACACGGGGGACCGGGGAGCTGTTTTTT; d_call: TRBD2; v_call: TRBV19; clone_size: -; j_call: TRBJ2-2